This T cell receptor beta chain was sequenced for a study of blood T cell repertoires in COVID-19. The table came from immunoSEQ multiplex PCR; TCRdb's copy has only in-frame clones and leaves some out. The table has about 190,000 clones, less than 90% seen once. Germline V gene sequence: CDR1 KGHDR, CDR2 SFDVKD. The CDR3 contains 14 residues. V was pared by 5 bases and J by 6 bases, with 4 bases of the junction left unmatched. The J gene is TRBJ1-5, the V gene TRBV24-1, with 9 bases fitting TRBD1. The origin of this receptor is a man in his 70s with active or convalescent COVID-19. The sample comprised peripheral blood. The CDR3 bases are TGTGCCACCAGTGGACAGGGGGACGGTCAGCCCCAGCATTTT. Translation gives CATSGQGDGQPQHF.